This record looks at one T cell receptor beta chain sequence and its context. The antigen is not known. This sample was included in a study of T cells in localized non-small cell lung cancer. Study-level findings and limits: Appearances in adjacent lung were noted for a median approximately 58 of the top 100 tumor clones. Uninvolved neighboring lung showed the greatest T cell clonality, exceeding tumor. There was an association of higher blood T cell density with longer overall survival.

TCRdb keeps only in-frame clones here, not all; method: immunoSEQ multiplex PCR. The sample lists fewer than 45,000 clones, about nine tenths occurring once. This sample comprised peripheral blood, obtained before any cancer treatment. The sequence came from a female donor aged 60 or older with stage I squamous cell lung carcinoma.

The CDR3 reads CASSKDGRCEQYF. DNA for the CDR3: TGTGCCAGCAGCAAAGATGGGAGGTGCGAGCAGTACTTC. The chain links TRBV21-1 to TRBJ2-7; no check of the table's D call, TRBD2, against the DNA was made. TRBV21-1 corresponds to a pseudogene. The CDR3 is 13 amino acids.